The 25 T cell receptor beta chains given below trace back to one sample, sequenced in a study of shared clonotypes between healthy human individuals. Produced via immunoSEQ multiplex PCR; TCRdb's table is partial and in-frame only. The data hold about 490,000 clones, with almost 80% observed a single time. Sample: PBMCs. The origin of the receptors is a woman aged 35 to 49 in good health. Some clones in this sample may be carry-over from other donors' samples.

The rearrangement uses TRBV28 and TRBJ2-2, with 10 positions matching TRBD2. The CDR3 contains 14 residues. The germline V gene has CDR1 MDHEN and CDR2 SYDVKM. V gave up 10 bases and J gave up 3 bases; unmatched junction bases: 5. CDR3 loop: CATLAGVDTGELFF. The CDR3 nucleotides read TGTGCCACCCTAGCGGGAGTCGACACCGGGGAGCTGTTTTTT.

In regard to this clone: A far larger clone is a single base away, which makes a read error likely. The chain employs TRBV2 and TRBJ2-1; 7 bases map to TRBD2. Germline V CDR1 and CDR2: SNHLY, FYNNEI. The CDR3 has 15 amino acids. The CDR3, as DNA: TGTGCCAGCAGTGAGGCGGGAGTTTTCCACAATGGGCAGTTCTTC. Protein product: CASSEAGVFHNGQFF.

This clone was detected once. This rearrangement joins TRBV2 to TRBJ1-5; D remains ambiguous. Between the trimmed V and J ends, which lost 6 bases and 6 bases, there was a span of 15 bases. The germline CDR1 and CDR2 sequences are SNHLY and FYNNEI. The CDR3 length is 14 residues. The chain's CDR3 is CASSRRRESQPQHF. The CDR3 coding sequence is TGTGCCAGCAGCCGGAGGAGGGAGAGTCAGCCCCAGCATTTT.

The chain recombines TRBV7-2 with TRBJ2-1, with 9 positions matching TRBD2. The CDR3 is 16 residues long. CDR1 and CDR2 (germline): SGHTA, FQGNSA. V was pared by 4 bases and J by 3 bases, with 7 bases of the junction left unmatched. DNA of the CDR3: TGTGCCAGCAGCTCACCGACTAGCGGAAACTACAATGAGCAGTTCTTC. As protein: CASSSPTSGNYNEQFF.

The CDR3, as DNA: TGTGCCAGCAGTCCGAACAGGGGCCGGGACTACAATGAGCAGTTCTTC. It specifies CASSPNRGRDYNEQFF. The rearrangement joins TRBV27 to TRBJ2-1; TRBD1 aligns across 7 bases. From germline, CDR1 is MNHEY and CDR2 SMNVEV (reference sequence). The V segment lost 5 bases and the J segment 3 bases; nucleotides outside the gene matches: 10. CDR3 length: 16 amino acids.

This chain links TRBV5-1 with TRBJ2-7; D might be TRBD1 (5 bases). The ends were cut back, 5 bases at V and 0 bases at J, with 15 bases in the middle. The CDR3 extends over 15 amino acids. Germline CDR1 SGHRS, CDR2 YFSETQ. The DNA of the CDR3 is TGCGCCAGCAGGAATCGAACAGGTGGCTCCTACGAGCAGTACTTC. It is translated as CASRNRTGGSYEQYF.

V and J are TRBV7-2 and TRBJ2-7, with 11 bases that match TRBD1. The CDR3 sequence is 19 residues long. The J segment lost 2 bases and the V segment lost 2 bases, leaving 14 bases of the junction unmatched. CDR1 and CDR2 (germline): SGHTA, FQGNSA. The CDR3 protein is CASSLNPPDRGQIAYEQYF. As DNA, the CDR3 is TGTGCCAGCAGCTTAAACCCCCCGGACAGGGGGCAAATCGCCTACGAGCAGTACTTC. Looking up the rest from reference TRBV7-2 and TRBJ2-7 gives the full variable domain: GAGVSQSPSNKVTEKGKDVELRCDPISGHTALYWYRQSLGQGLEFLIYFQGNSAPDKSGLPSDRFSAERTGGSVSTLTIQRTQQEDSAVYLCASSLNPPDRGQIAYEQYFGPGTRLTVT.

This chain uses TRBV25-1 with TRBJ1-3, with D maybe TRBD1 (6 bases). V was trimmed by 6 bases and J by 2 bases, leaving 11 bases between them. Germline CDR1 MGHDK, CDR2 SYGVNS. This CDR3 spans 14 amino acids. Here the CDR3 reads CASSRGWAGNTIYF. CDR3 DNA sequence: TGTGCCAGCAGCAGGGGATGGGCTGGAAACACCATATATTTT.

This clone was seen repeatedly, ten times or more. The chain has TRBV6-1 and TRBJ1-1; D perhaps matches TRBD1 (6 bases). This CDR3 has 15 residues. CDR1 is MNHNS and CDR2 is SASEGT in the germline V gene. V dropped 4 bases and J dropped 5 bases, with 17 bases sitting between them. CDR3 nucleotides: TGTGCCAGCAGTGTTGGGATGACAGGTTCGACTGAAGCTTTCTTT. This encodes CASSVGMTGSTEAFF.

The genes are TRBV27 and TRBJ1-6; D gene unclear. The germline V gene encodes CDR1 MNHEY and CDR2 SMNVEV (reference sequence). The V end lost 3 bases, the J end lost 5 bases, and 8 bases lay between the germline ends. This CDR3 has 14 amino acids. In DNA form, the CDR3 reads TGTGCCAGCAGTTTTTTTGGAAATAATTCACCCCTCCACTTT. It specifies CASSFFGNNSPLHF.

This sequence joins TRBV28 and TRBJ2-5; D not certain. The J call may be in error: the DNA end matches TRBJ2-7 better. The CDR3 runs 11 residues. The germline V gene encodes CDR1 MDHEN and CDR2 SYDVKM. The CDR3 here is CASSPNYEQYF. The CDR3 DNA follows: TGTGCCAGCAGCCCCAACTACGAGCAGTACTTC.

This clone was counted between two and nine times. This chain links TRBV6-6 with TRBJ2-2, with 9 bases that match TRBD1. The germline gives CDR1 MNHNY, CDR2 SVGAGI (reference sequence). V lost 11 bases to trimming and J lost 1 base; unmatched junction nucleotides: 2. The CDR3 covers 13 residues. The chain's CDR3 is CAADRGNTGELFF. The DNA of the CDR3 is TGTGCCGCGGACAGGGGGAACACCGGGGAGCTGTTTTTT.

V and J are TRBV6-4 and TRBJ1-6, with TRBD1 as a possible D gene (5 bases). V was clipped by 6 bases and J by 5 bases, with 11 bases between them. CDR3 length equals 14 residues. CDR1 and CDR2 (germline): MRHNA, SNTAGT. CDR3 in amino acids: CASSPGTDNSPLHF. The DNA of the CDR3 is TGTGCCAGCAGCCCCGGGACCGATAATTCACCCCTCCACTTT.

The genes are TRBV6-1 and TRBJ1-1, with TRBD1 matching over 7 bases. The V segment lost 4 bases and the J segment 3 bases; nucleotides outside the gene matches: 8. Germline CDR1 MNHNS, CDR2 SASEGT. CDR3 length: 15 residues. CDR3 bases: TGTGCCAGCAGTGTTGGGTCAGGGGGGCACACTGAAGCTTTCTTT. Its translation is CASSVGSGGHTEAFF.

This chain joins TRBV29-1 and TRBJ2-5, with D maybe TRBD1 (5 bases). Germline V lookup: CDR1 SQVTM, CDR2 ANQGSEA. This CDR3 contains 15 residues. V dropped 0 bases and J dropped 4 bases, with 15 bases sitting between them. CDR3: CSVEDPIGAPETQYF. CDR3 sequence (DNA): TGCAGCGTTGAAGATCCAATTGGGGCTCCAGAGACCCAGTACTTC. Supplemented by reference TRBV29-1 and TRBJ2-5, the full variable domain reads SAVISQKPSRDICQRGTSLTIQCQVDSQVTMMFWYRQQPGQSLTLIATANQGSEATYESGFVIDKFPISRPNLTFSTLTVSNMSPEDSSIYLCSVEDPIGAPETQYFGPGTRLLVL.

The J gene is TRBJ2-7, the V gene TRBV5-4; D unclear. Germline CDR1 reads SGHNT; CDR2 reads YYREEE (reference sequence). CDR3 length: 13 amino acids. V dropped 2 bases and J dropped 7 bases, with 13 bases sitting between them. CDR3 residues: CASSLVPSGEQYF. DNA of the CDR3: TGTGCCAGCAGCTTAGTGCCTTCAGGAGAGCAGTACTTC.

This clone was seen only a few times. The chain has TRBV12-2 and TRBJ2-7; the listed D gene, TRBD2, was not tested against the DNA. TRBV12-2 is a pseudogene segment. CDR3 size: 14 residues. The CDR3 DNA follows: TGTGCAAGTCGCTCAGAAGCGCCCTCCTACGAGCAGTACTTC. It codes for CASRSEAPSYEQYF.

This CDR3 reads CASSRTGEQFF. CDR3 coding DNA: TGTGCCAGCAGTCGTACTGGGGAGCAGTTCTTC. V usage is TRBV13 and J usage is TRBJ2-1; no reliable D call. V lost 6 bases to trimming and J lost 10 bases, with 10 bases between them. The CDR3 runs to 11 residues. The germline V gene has CDR1 PRHDT and CDR2 FYEKMQ (reference sequence).

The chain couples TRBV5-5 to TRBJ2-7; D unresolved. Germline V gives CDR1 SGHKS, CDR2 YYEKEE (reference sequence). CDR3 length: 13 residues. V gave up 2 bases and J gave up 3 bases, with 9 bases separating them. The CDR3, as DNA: TGTGCCAGCAGCTTCAGGAGAGACTACGAGCAGTACTTC. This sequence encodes CASSFRRDYEQYF.

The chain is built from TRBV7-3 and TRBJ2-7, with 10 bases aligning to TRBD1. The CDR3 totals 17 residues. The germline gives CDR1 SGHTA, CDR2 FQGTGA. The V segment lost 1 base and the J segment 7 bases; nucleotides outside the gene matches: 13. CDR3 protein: CASSLNSPGTGAGEQYF. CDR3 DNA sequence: TGTGCCAGCAGCTTAAATTCCCCCGGGACAGGGGCGGGGGAGCAGTACTTC.

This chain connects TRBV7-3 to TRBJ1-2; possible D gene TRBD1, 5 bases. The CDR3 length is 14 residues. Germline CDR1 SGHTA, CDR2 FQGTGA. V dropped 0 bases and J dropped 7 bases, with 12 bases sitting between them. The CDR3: CASSLTGTEGGYTF. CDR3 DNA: TGTGCCAGCAGCTTAACGGGGACTGAGGGTGGCTACACCTTC.

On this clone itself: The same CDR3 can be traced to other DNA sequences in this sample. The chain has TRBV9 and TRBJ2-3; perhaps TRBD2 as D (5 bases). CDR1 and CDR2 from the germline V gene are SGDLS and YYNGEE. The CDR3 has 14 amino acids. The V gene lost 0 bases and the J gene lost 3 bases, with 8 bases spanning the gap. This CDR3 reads CASSVETSTDTQYF. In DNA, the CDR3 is TGTGCCAGCAGCGTAGAAACTAGTACAGATACGCAGTATTTT.

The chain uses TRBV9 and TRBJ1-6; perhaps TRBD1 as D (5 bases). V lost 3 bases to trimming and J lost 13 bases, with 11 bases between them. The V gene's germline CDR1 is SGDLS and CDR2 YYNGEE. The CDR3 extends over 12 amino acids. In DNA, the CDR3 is TGTGCCAGCAGCGGACGTTCAGGGCCCCTCCACTTT. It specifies CASSGRSGPLHF.

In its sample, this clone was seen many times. In DNA form, the CDR3 reads TGTGCCAGCAGCTTCACGACGAACACTGAAGCTTTCTTT. It yields the protein CASSFTTNTEAFF. This rearrangement joins TRBV7-9 to TRBJ1-1; D unclear. V was clipped by 3 bases and J by 1 base, with 6 bases between them. The CDR3 loop spans 13 amino acids. Germline V gene lookup returns CDR1 SEHNR and CDR2 FQNEAQ (reference sequence).

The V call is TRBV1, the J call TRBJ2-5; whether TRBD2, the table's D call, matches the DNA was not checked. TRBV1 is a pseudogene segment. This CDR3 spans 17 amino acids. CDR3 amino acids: CTSSQRTSGRTAREQYF. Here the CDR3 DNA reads TGCACCAGCAGCCAGCGGACTAGCGGGAGAACAGCTAGGGAGCAGTACTTC.